Listed below are T cell receptor beta chains from one sample, sequenced in a study of shared clonotypes between healthy human individuals. Measured with immunoSEQ multiplex PCR; TCRdb has only the in-frame clones, and not every one. The sample records about 1 million clones, around 82% being singletons. Specimen: memory CD4+ T cells from PBMCs. The origin of the receptors is a young man in good health. Some clones in this sample may be carry-over from other donors' samples. Both conserved end residues are part of each CDR3. The D gene is left open where the match is weak. Expanded clones are given a class, and other clones once, few, many or no size at all.

v_gene	d_gene	j_gene	abundance	CDR3nt	CDR3aa
TRBV5-6	TRBD1	TRBJ2-7	NA	TGTGCCAGCAGCCCGACAGGGGCCCTCTCCTACGAGCAGTACTTC	CASSPTGALSYEQYF
TRBV19	NA	TRBJ1-1	once	TGTGCCAGTAGGGTGGGGCGGGACACTGAAGCTTTCTTT	CASRVGRDTEAFF
TRBV27	TRBD2	TRBJ2-3	NA	TGTGCCAGCAGTTTATACCAGCGGGAAGTTACAGATACGCAGTATTTT	CASSLYQREVTDTQYF
TRBV7-2	TRBD1	TRBJ2-7	NA	TGTGCCAGCAGCCCGGACAGGGGGCCGTTCTACGAGCAGTACTTC	CASSPDRGPFYEQYF
TRBV2	TRBD1	TRBJ2-7	NA	TGTGCCAGCAGTGTAGCAGGGGGCGTCTACGAGCAGTACTTC	CASSVAGGVYEQYF
TRBV7-8	NA	TRBJ1-1	NA	TGTGCCAGCAGAAAGGGCACTGAAGCTTTCTTT	CASRKGTEAFF
TRBV18	TRBD2	TRBJ2-1	NA	TGTGCCAGCTCACCCTCCCTTGCGGGAGCTGGTAATGAGCAGTTCTTC	CASSPSLAGAGNEQFF
TRBV28	TRBD2	TRBJ2-1	NA	TGTGCCAGCAGTTTGGCCGGGACTAGCGGGAGTCATGAGCAGTTCTTC	CASSLAGTSGSHEQFF
TRBV5-1	TRBD1	TRBJ1-1	few	TGCGCCAGCAGCGAACAGACAGGGGGAGGCACTGAAGCTTTCTTT	CASSEQTGGGTEAFF
TRBV7-9	NA	TRBJ1-1	NA	TGTGCCAGCACCCCCTCTTCGGGGCTCACTGAAGCTTTCTTT	CASTPSSGLTEAFF
TRBV19	NA	TRBJ2-7	NA	TGTGCCAGTAGTCTTGGAGGGGGGTACGAGCAGTACTTC	CASSLGGGYEQYF
TRBV5-4	NA	TRBJ1-2	NA	TGTGCCAGCAGCTTTCAGGGGCTAGATGGCTACACCTTC	CASSFQGLDGYTF
TRBV28	NA	TRBJ1-1	NA	TGTGCCAGCAGTTTAACAGGGCTTGGAGCTTTCTTT	CASSLTGLGAFF
TRBV27	TRBD2	TRBJ2-3	NA	TGTGCCAGCAGTTTTAACCCTAGCGGAGCGGACACAGATACGCAGTATTTT	CASSFNPSGADTDTQYF
TRBV2	NA	TRBJ1-2	NA	TGTGCCAGCCGGGGAGGCCCGGGAAGAATTAACTATGGCTACACCTTC	CASRGGPGRINYGYTF
TRBV28	NA	TRBJ1-2	NA	TGTGCCAGCACCCCTCCCGCGACATTTAGCTATGGCTACACCTTC	CASTPPATFSYGYTF
TRBV2	NA	TRBJ2-2	NA	TGTGCCAGCAGGGGGTTGACCGGGGAGCTGTTTTTT	CASRGLTGELFF
TRBV28	TRBD1	TRBJ2-7	NA	TGTGCCAGCGAGGGTTCGACAGGGGGTTCTTGGTACGAGCAGTACTTC	CASEGSTGGSWYEQYF
TRBV28	NA	TRBJ2-6	NA	TGTGCCAGTCAGTTAACTGGACGTCGCTCTGGGGCCAACGTCCTGACTTTC	CASQLTGRRSGANVLTF
TRBV5-1	NA	TRBJ2-7	NA	TGCGCCAGCAGCCCCCCTTCTAAGGGCTACGAGCAGTACTTC	CASSPPSKGYEQYF
TRBV5-1	TRBD1	TRBJ2-2	NA	TGCGCCAGCAGTTTTACAGGGGGCACCGGGGAGCTGTTTTTT	CASSFTGGTGELFF
TRBV28	TRBD2	TRBJ2-3	NA	TGTGCCAGCTCAGAAACCGGGACTAGCGGGAGCACAGATACGCAGTATTTT	CASSETGTSGSTDTQYF
TRBV19	TRBD2	TRBJ2-1	NA	TGTGCCAGTAGTCCCCTAGCGGGGGGCTACAATGAGCAGTTCTTC	CASSPLAGGYNEQFF
TRBV6-6	TRBD2	TRBJ2-2	NA	TGTGCCAGCATCGACAGCGGGAGGGGCACCGGGGAGCTGTTTTTT	CASIDSGRGTGELFF
TRBV7-3	NA	TRBJ2-5	NA	TGTGCCAGCAGCCCTAGTTCGGGTGGCCTGACCCAGTACTTC	CASSPSSGGLTQYF
TRBV4-1	TRBD2	TRBJ2-5	NA	TGCGCCAGCAGCCTAGCGGGAGTAGAGACCCAGTACTTC	CASSLAGVETQYF
TRBV6-5	NA	TRBJ2-7	NA	TGTGCCAGCAGTTTTTTCTTGGGGGGCGAGGGCGAGCAGTACTTC	CASSFFLGGEGEQYF
TRBV4-3	NA	TRBJ1-2	NA	TGCGCCAGCAGCCAGCAAGGAGGAAGATACAGGGATTTCTATGGCTACACCTTC	CASSQQGGRYRDFYGYTF
TRBV7-9	TRBD1	TRBJ2-7	NA	TGTGCCAGCAGAGGGACAGGGCAGTTAGTTTCCTACGAGCAGTACTTC	CASRGTGQLVSYEQYF
TRBV19	TRBD1	TRBJ1-5	NA	TGTGCCAGTACCCTCTCCGGGACAGGGGGCGTTGTCCAGCCCCAGCATTTT	CASTLSGTGGVVQPQHF
TRBV9	TRBD1	TRBJ2-1	NA	TGTGCCAGCAGCGTCCGGGACAGGGAGGTCAATGAGCAGTTCTTC	CASSVRDREVNEQFF
TRBV10-3	TRBD2	TRBJ2-3	NA	TGTGCCATCAGTGCGTCTCCCGGGAGGCAGAACACAGATACGCAGTATTTT	CAISASPGRQNTDTQYF
TRBV19	NA	TRBJ1-1	few	TGTGCCAGTAGTAACCTCGGGTTGAGCACTGAAGCTTTCTTT	CASSNLGLSTEAFF
TRBV7-9	NA	TRBJ1-2	NA	TGTGCCAGCAGCCGGGACTCCCAACATCTATATGGCTACACCTTC	CASSRDSQHLYGYTF
TRBV7-3	TRBD2	TRBJ2-7	NA	TGTGCCAGCAGCCCCGTACTAGCGGGGGCCTCCGAGCAGTACTTC	CASSPVLAGASEQYF
TRBV6-5	TRBD1	TRBJ1-2	NA	TGTGCCAGCCAAGACAGGGGTTCAACTAACTATGGCTACACCTTC	CASQDRGSTNYGYTF
TRBV28	NA	TRBJ1-2	NA	TGTGCCAGCAGTTCGATCGGGGCTGGCTATGGCTACACCTTC	CASSSIGAGYGYTF
TRBV7-2	TRBD2	TRBJ2-3	NA	TGTGCCAGCAGCTTACATCCGACTAGCGCCCTCACAGATACGCAGTATTTT	CASSLHPTSALTDTQYF
TRBV7-9	NA	TRBJ2-7	NA	TGTGCCAGCAGTTCCGGGGCCGCTAACACCGTCTCCTACGAGCAGTACTTC	CASSSGAANTVSYEQYF